One and the same sample provided the 27 T cell receptor beta chains below, sequenced in a study of CD8 T cells in ankylosing spondylitis. TCRdb independently ran MiXCR on the 5' RACE reads; one entry per CDR3 protein. The table lists around 340,000 distinct CDR3 sequences, more than 20% of them singletons, with 10% to 15% in the top ten. What was sequenced was blood, either unsorted or a sorted T cell fraction (not recorded which). These TCRs come from a male donor with ankylosing spondylitis or in good health (not recorded which).

V and J are TRBV5-1 and TRBJ2-7; D remains ambiguous. V lost 0 bases and J 3 bases, leaving 10 bases between the germline ends. Germline V lookup: CDR1 SGHRS, CDR2 YFSETQ. This CDR3 region has 14 residues. In nucleotides, the CDR3 is TGCGCCAGCAGCTTGGTGGGCGGTAACTACGAGCAGTACTTC. This codes for CASSLVGGNYEQYF.

This rearrangement joins TRBV7-6 to TRBJ2-1; D is possibly TRBD2 (7 bases). V lost 5 bases and J 1 base, leaving 18 bases between the germline ends. CDR1 is SGHVS and CDR2 is FNYEAQ in the germline V gene. This CDR3 region has 17 residues. CDR3 sequence reads: CASSPGGGWPSYNEQFF. The DNA for the CDR3 is TGTGCCAGCAGCCCTGGGGGGGGCTGGCCTTCCTACAATGAGCAGTTCTTC.

The chain joins TRBV7-2 to TRBJ2-7; possible D gene TRBD1, 5 bases. The germline gives CDR1 SGHTA, CDR2 FQGNSA. This CDR3 region has 14 residues. The V end lost 3 bases, the J end lost 3 bases, and 12 bases lay between the germline ends. The CDR3 sequence is CASSFHGANYEQYF. The CDR3 nucleotides read TGTGCCAGCAGCTTTCATGGGGCCAACTACGAGCAGTACTTC.

This chain connects TRBV11-2 to TRBJ2-1, with TRBD2 identical over 9 bases. This CDR3 spans 18 amino acids. Germline CDR1 is SGHAT and CDR2 is FQNNGV. Trimming cost V 5 bases and J 1 base; bases outside gene matches: 12. Written as DNA, the CDR3 is TGTGCCAGCAGCCCTGTGTTGGCGGGGGGGCTGTCCTACAATGAGCAGTTCTTC. Its translation is CASSPVLAGGLSYNEQFF.

This clonotype turned up a few times. The chain recombines TRBV5-6 with TRBJ2-1; possible D gene TRBD1, 5 bases. V dropped 3 bases and J dropped 3 bases, with 13 bases sitting between them. Germline CDR1 and CDR2: SGHDT and YYEEEE. The CDR3 runs to 15 residues. The CDR3 sequence: CASSSPGHLYNEQFF. The CDR3 DNA reads TGTGCCAGCAGCTCGCCAGGGCACCTCTACAATGAGCAGTTCTTC. The full variable domain, with the rest looked up from reference TRBV5-6 and TRBJ2-1, is DAGVTQSPTHLIKTRGQQVTLRCSPKSGHDTVSWYQQALGQGPQFIFQYYEEEERQRGNFPDRFSGHQFPNYSSELNVNALLLGDSALYLCASSSPGHLYNEQFFGPGTRLTVL.

The CDR3 loop is CASSQEGGLPNTEAFF. In DNA, the CDR3 is TGCGCCAGCAGCCAAGAGGGGGGACTCCCGAACACTGAAGCTTTCTTT. The chain joins TRBV4-1 to TRBJ1-1; maybe TRBD1 (5 bases). V lost 0 bases and J 1 base, leaving 12 bases between the germline ends. CDR3 length: 16 amino acids. CDR1 MGHRA and CDR2 YSYEKL come from the germline V gene.

This clonotype was seen only a few times. The rearrangement links TRBV14 to TRBJ1-3; D gene unclear. Germline CDR1 SGHDN, CDR2 FVKESK. V was shortened by 4 bases and J by 4 bases, with 11 bases between the two germline ends. The CDR3 extends over 14 amino acids. The CDR3 is CASSRWQAGNTIYF. DNA of the CDR3: TGTGCCAGCAGCCGGTGGCAGGCCGGAAACACCATATATTTT.

This clonotype has more than one count but fewer than ten. This chain connects TRBV7-9 to TRBJ2-1; D call uncertain. Trimming cost V 7 bases and J 4 bases, with 14 bases left between them. CDR1 SEHNR and CDR2 FQNEAQ come from the germline V gene (reference sequence). This CDR3 contains 14 residues. The CDR3 sequence: CASTPPVEYNEQFF. For the CDR3, the DNA is TGTGCCAGCACCCCCCCCGTAGAGTACAATGAGCAGTTCTTC.

Only one count was recorded for this clonotype. The gene calls are TRBV3-1 and TRBJ2-1; D gene unclear. The CDR3 extends over 14 amino acids. V was clipped by 4 bases and J by 0 bases, with 7 bases between them. CDR1 is LGHDT and CDR2 is YNNKEL in the germline V gene (reference sequence). CDR3 sequence (DNA): TGTGCCAGCAGCCCCATGGACTCCTACAATGAGCAGTTCTTC. Protein: CASSPMDSYNEQFF.

This clonotype was found a few times. The chain has TRBV2 and TRBJ2-1; 9 nucleotides line up with TRBD2. Germline CDR1 is SNHLY and CDR2 is FYNNEI. The CDR3 length is 16 residues. Trimming took 2 bases from V and 6 from J; bases not matched to a gene: 8. In nucleotides, the CDR3 is TGTGCCAGCAGTGAAATTTTAGCGGGGGTACTCAATGAGCAGTTCTTC. Its translation: CASSEILAGVLNEQFF.

This clonotype has just a few counts. This chain links TRBV7-9 with TRBJ2-5; D uncertain. This CDR3 comprises 13 residues. V was pared by 5 bases and J by 5 bases, with 12 bases between. Germline V CDR1 and CDR2: SEHNR, FQNEAQ (reference sequence). This chain's CDR3 is CASSPPASETQYF. CDR3 in DNA: TGTGCCAGCAGCCCCCCGGCATCCGAGACCCAGTACTTC.

The table lists this clonotype with a few counts. The chain's CDR3 is CASSFNPEGVGELFF. DNA of the CDR3: TGTGCCAGCAGTTTTAACCCGGAGGGTGTCGGGGAGCTGTTTTTT. The J gene is TRBJ2-2, the V gene TRBV12-3 or TRBV12-4; D might be TRBD2 (6 bases). V shed 3 bases and J shed 7 bases, with 15 bases lying between them. CDR3 size: 15 residues.

The chain couples TRBV10-2 to TRBJ2-7; D is perhaps TRBD1 (5 bases). The CDR3 is made up of 14 amino acids. In germline, CDR1 is WSHSY, CDR2 SAAADI. V gave up 2 bases and J gave up 2 bases, with 10 bases separating them. The CDR3 DNA reads TGCGCCAGCAGTGAGACAGGCAAAACCTACGAGCAGTACTTC. It specifies CASSETGKTYEQYF.

The chain recombines TRBV4-2 with TRBJ2-1; 8 positions agree with TRBD2. Losses at the gene ends were 0 bases for V and 0 bases for J; bases not matched to a gene: 1. Germline V gene sequence: CDR1 LGHNA, CDR2 YNFKEQ. The CDR3 contains 16 residues. The CDR3 is CASSQDGTSSYNEQFF. The CDR3 region has the DNA TGTGCCAGCAGCCAAGATGGGACTAGCTCCTACAATGAGCAGTTCTTC.

The sample holds a few counts of this clonotype. This chain links TRBV12-3 or TRBV12-4 with TRBJ1-1; D is ambiguous. Deletions cut 3 bases from V and 10 bases from J, with 12 bases between. This CDR3 is built from 12 residues. The CDR3 loop reads CASSFGGPGAFF. In DNA form, the CDR3 reads TGTGCCAGCAGTTTCGGTGGCCCGGGAGCTTTCTTT.

V gene TRBV5-1 combines with J gene TRBJ1-1, with TRBD1 as a possible D gene (5 bases). This CDR3 spans 17 amino acids. The germline V gene encodes CDR1 SGHRS and CDR2 YFSETQ. The V end was cut by 1 base, the J end by 1 base, with 17 bases between. The CDR3 loop reads CASSLRGSTLGNTEAFF. The CDR3 DNA is TGCGCCAGCAGCTTGCGGGGCAGTACTTTGGGGAACACTGAAGCTTTCTTT.

V and J are TRBV4-1 and TRBJ2-5, with D possibly being TRBD1 or TRBD2 (5 bases each). Trimming took off 0 bases at V and 5 bases at J, with 13 bases between the two ends. CDR3 length equals 15 residues. CDR1 and CDR2 from the germline V gene are MGHRA and YSYEKL. Here the CDR3 DNA reads TGCGCCAGCAGCCAAGAGGGGCGGGCCGGGGAGACCCAGTACTTC. Translated, it gives CASSQEGRAGETQYF.

This clonotype showed up just a few times. The chain joins TRBV24-1 to TRBJ2-2, with D perhaps given as TRBD1 or TRBD2 (5 bases each). The CDR3 has 14 amino acids. The germline V gene has CDR1 KGHDR and CDR2 SFDVKD. Trimming pared 4 bases from V and 6 bases from J, leaving 11 bases between. The CDR3 sequence: CATSDYRGAGELFF. CDR3 nucleotides: TGTGCCACCAGTGACTATAGGGGAGCCGGGGAGCTGTTTTTT.

This clonotype was detected only a few times. The chain employs TRBV11-2 and TRBJ2-7, with D uncertain. There are 15 residues in the CDR3. V was trimmed by 5 bases and J by 0 bases, leaving 14 bases between them. Germline CDR1 reads SGHAT; CDR2 reads FQNNGV. The CDR3 spells CASSEGHWSSYEQYF. The CDR3 coding sequence is TGTGCCAGCAGCGAAGGGCACTGGAGCTCCTACGAGCAGTACTTC.

V usage is TRBV6-1 and J usage is TRBJ2-2; D is perhaps TRBD1 (6 bases). CDR1 and CDR2 (germline): MNHNS, SASEGT. This CDR3 spans 15 amino acids. V was trimmed by 2 bases and J by 1 base, leaving 8 bases between them. The CDR3: CASSELGQNTGELFF. The DNA of the CDR3 is TGTGCCAGCAGTGAATTGGGACAGAACACCGGGGAGCTGTTTTTT.

The chain joins TRBV11-2 to TRBJ2-3; TRBD2 agrees at 12 bases. CDR1 SGHAT and CDR2 FQNNGV come from the germline V gene. The CDR3 is 16 residues long. V lost 6 bases and J lost 4; bases outside the gene matches: 8. For the CDR3, the DNA is TGTGCCAGCAGAACAAGACTAGCGGGGGTGGCAGATACGCAGTATTTT. The encoded protein is CASRTRLAGVADTQYF.

The CDR3 sequence: CASSQERGLVIRETQYF. Written as DNA, the CDR3 is TGTGCCAGCAGCCAAGAAAGGGGACTAGTAATCAGAGAGACCCAGTACTTC. This sequence joins TRBV3-1 and TRBJ2-5; TRBD2 matches at 8 bases. CDR1 and CDR2 from the germline V gene are LGHDT and YNNKEL (reference sequence). The CDR3 has 17 residues. V lost 0 bases to trimming and J lost 4 bases; unmatched junction nucleotides: 10.

This clonotype was found a few times. This chain links TRBV28 with TRBJ2-7; 12 bases agree with TRBD2. Germline CDR1 is MDHEN and CDR2 is SYDVKM. V lost 3 bases, J lost 3 bases, and 6 bases stayed unmatched. This CDR3 is built from 16 residues. CDR3 coding DNA: TGTGCCAGCAGTTTCCGGACTAGCGGGGTACTCTACGAGCAGTACTTC. It specifies CASSFRTSGVLYEQYF. Full variable domain (missing parts from reference TRBV28 and TRBJ2-7): DVKVTQSSRYLVKRTGEKVFLECVQDMDHENMFWYRQDPGLGLRLIYFSYDVKMKEKGDIPEGYSVSREKKERFSLILESASTNQTSMYLCASSFRTSGVLYEQYFGPGTRLTVT.

The CDR3 sequence is CASSPFPTNEQYF. DNA of the CDR3: TGTGCCAGCAGCCCCTTTCCCACCAACGAGCAGTACTTC. The rearrangement uses TRBV6-1 and TRBJ2-7; no clear D. V lost 6 bases, J lost 5 bases, and 14 bases lay in between. The CDR3 spans 13 residues. CDR1 MNHNS and CDR2 SASEGT come from the germline V gene.

The chain carries TRBV7-9 and TRBJ2-1; 7 nucleotides align to TRBD2. The CDR3 is made up of 15 amino acids. Trimming cost V 0 bases and J 8 bases; bases outside gene matches: 7. The germline V gene has CDR1 SEHNR and CDR2 FQNEAQ (reference sequence). The CDR3 nucleotides are TGTGCCAGCAGCTTAGCGGGGGACTACTTGTATGAGCAGTTCTTC. Translating it yields CASSLAGDYLYEQFF.

This chain joins TRBV10-2 and TRBJ2-1, with 9 bases identical to TRBD2. V lost 2 bases, J lost 8 bases, and 7 bases stayed unmatched. Germline loops: CDR1 WSHSY, CDR2 SAAADI. This CDR3 comprises 15 residues. The CDR3: CASSESWRGGHEQFF. Written as DNA, the CDR3 is TGCGCCAGCAGTGAGAGTTGGCGGGGGGGCCATGAGCAGTTCTTC.

This clonotype was seen more than once but under ten times. The rearrangement joins TRBV6-2 or TRBV6-3 to TRBJ1-5, with TRBD1 matching 12 bases. Losses at the gene ends were 6 bases for V and 10 bases for J; bases not matched to a gene: 10. CDR3 length: 15 residues. Germline V gene sequence: CDR1 MNHEY, CDR2 SVGEGT. Written as DNA, the CDR3 is TGTGCCAGCAGGGCCGGGACAGGGGGCGCATATCCCCAGCATTTT. Protein: CASRAGTGGAYPQHF.